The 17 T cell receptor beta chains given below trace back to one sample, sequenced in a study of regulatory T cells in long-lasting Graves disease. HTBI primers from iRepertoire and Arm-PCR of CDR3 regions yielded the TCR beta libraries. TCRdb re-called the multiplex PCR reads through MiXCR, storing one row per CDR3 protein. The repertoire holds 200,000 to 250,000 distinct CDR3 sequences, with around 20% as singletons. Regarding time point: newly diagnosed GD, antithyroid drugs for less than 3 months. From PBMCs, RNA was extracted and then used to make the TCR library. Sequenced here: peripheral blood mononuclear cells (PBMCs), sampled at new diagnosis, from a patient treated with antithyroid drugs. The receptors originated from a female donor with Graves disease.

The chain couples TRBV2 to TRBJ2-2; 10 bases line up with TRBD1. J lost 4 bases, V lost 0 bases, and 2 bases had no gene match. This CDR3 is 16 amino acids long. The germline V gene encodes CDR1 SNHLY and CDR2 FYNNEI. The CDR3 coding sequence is TGTGCCAGCAGTGAAGCGGGACAGGGGAGCACCGGGGAGCTGTTTTTT. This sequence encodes CASSEAGQGSTGELFF.

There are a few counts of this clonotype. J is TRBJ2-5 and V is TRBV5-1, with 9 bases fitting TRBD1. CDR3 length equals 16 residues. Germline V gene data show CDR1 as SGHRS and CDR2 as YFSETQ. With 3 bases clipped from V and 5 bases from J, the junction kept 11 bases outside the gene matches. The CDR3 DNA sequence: TGCGCCAGCAGCTCTGGTCCCGGGACAGGGAGTGAGACCCAGTACTTC. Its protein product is CASSSGPGTGSETQYF. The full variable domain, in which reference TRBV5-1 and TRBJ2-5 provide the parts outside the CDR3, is KAGVTQTPRYLIKTRGQQVTLSCSPISGHRSVSWYQQTPGQGLQFLFEYFSETQRNKGNFPGRFSGRQFSNSRSEMNVSTLELGDSALYLCASSSGPGTGSETQYFGPGTRLLVL.

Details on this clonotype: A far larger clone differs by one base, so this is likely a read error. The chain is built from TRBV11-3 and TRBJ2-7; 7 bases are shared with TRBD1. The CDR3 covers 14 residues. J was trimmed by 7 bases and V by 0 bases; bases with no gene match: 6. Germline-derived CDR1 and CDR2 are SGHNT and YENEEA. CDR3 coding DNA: TGTGCCAGCAGCTTAGACCCACAGGGGTCTGAGCAGTACTTC. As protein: CASSLDPQGSEQYF.

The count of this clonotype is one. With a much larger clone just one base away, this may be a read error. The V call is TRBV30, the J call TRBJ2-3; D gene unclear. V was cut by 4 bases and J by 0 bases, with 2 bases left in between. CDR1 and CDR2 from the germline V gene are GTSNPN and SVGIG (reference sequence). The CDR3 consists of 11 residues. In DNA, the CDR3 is TGTGCCTGGAAGAGCACAGATACGCAGTATTTT. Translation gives CAWKSTDTQYF.

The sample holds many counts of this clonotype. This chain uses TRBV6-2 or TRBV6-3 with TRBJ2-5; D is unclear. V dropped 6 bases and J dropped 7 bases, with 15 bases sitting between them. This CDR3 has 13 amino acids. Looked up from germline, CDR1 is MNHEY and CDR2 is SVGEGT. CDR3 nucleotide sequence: TGTGCCAGCAGCCGAGGACGTACGGGGACCCAGTACTTC. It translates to CASSRGRTGTQYF.

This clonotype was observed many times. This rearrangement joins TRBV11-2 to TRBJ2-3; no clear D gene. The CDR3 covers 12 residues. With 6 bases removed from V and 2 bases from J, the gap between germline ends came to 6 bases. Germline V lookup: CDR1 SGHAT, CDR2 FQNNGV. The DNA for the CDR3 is TGTGCCAGCAGGCAATTCACAGATACGCAGTATTTT. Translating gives CASRQFTDTQYF.

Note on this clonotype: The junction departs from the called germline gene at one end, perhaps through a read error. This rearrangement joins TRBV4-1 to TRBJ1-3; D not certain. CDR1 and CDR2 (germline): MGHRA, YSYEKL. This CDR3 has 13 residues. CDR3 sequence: CASCQDSLNTIYF. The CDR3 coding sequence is TGCGCCAGCTGCCAAGATTCCTTGAACACCATATATTTT.

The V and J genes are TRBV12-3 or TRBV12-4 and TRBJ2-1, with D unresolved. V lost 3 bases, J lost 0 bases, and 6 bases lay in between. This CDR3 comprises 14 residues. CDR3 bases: TGTGCCAGCAGTTTTATGAGCTCCTACAATGAGCAGTTCTTC. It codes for CASSFMSSYNEQFF.

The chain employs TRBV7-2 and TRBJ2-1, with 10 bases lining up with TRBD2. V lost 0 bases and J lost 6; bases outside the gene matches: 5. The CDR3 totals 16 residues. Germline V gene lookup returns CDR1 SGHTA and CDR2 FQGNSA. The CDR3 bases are TGTGCCAGCAGCTTAGCTACTAGCGGGGTTCGCAATGAGCAGTTCTTC. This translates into CASSLATSGVRNEQFF.

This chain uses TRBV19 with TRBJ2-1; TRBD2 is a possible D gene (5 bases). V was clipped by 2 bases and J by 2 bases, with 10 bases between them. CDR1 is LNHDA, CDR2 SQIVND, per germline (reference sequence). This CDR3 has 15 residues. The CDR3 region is CASSIRAEAYNEQFF. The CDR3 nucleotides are TGTGCCAGTAGTATACGGGCGGAGGCCTACAATGAGCAGTTCTTC.

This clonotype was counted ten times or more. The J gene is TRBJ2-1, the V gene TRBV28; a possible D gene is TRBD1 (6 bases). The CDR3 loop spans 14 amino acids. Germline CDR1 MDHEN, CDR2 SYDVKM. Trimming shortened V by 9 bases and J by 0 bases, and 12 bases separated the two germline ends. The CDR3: CASRGQNSYNEQFF. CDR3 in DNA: TGTGCCAGTCGAGGACAGAACTCCTACAATGAGCAGTTCTTC.

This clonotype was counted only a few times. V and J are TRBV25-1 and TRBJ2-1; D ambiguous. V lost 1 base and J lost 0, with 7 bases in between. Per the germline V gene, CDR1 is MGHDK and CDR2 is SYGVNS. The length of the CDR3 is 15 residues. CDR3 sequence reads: CASSESESSYNEQFF. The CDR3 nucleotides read TGTGCCAGCAGTGAATCGGAGAGCTCCTACAATGAGCAGTTCTTC.

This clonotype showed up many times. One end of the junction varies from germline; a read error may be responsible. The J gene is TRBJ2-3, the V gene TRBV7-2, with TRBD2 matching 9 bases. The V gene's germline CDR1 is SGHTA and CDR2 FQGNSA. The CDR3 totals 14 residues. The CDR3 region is CASSLAGPTDTQYF. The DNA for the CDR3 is TGTGCCAGCAGCCTAGCGGGACCCACAGATACGCAGTATTTT.

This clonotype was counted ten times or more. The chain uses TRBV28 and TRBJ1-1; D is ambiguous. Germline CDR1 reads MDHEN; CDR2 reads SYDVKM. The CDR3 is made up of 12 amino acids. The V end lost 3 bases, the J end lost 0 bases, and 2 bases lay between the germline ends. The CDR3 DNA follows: TGTGCCAGCAGTTTTCTGAACACTGAAGCTTTCTTT. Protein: CASSFLNTEAFF.

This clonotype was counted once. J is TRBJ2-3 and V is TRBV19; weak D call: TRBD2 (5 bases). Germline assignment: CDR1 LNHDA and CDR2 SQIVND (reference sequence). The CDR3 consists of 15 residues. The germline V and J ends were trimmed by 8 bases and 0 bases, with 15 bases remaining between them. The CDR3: CASSPRGTSTDTQYF. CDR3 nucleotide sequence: TGTGCCAGTTCCCCCCGGGGAACTAGCACAGATACGCAGTATTTT.

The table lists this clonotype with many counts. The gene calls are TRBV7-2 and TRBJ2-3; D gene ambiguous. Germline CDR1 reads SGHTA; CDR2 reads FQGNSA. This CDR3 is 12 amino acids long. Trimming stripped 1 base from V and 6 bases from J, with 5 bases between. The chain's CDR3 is CASSLGFDTQYF. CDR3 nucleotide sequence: TGTGCCAGCAGCTTAGGGTTTGATACGCAGTATTTT. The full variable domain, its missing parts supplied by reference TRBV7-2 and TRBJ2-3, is GAGVSQSPSNKVTEKGKDVELRCDPISGHTALYWYRQSLGQGLEFLIYFQGNSAPDKSGLPSDRFSAERTGGSVSTLTIQRTQQEDSAVYLCASSLGFDTQYFGPGTRLTVL.

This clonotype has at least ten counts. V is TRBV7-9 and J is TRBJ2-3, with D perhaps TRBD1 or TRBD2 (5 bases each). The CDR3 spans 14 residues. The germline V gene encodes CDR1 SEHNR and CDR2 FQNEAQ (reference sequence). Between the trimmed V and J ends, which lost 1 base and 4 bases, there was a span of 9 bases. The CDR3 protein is CASSLGLGADTQYF. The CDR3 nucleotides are TGTGCCAGCAGCTTAGGCCTGGGGGCAGATACGCAGTATTTT.